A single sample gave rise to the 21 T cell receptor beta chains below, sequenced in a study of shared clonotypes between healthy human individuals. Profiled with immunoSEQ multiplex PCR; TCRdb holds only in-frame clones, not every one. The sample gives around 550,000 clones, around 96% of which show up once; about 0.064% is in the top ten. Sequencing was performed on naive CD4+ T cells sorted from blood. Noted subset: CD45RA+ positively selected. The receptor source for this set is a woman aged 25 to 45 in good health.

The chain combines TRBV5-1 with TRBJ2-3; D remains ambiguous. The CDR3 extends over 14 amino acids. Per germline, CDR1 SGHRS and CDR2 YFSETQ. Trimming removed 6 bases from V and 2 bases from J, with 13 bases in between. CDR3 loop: CASTSTENTDTQYF. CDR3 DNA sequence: TGCGCCAGCACCTCAACAGAGAACACAGATACGCAGTATTTT.

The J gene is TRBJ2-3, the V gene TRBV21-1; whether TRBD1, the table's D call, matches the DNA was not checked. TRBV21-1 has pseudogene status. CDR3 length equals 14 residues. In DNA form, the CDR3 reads TGTGCCAGCCACAACAGGGATTGCACAGATACGCAGTATTTT. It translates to CASHNRDCTDTQYF.

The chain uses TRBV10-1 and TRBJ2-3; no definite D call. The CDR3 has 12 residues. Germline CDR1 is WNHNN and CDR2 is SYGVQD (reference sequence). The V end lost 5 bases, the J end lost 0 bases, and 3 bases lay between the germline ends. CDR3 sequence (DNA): TGCGCCAGCAGTTGGAGCACAGATACGCAGTATTTT. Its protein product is CASSWSTDTQYF.

The CDR3 region is CASSIVQGDNQPQHF. In DNA form, the CDR3 reads TGTGCCAGTAGTATAGTGCAGGGGGACAATCAGCCCCAGCATTTT. The chain links TRBV19 to TRBJ1-5; 7 nucleotides align to TRBD1. The germline gives CDR1 LNHDA, CDR2 SQIVND (reference sequence). Trimming at V came to 1 base and at J to 3 bases, leaving 3 bases not matched to a gene. The CDR3 sequence is 15 residues long.

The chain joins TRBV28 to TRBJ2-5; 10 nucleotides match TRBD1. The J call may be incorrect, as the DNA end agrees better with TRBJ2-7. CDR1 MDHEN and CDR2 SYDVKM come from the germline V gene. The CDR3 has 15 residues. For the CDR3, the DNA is TGTGCCAGCATAGCCGGGACAGGGGCCTCCTACGAGCAGTACTTC. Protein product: CASIAGTGASYEQYF.

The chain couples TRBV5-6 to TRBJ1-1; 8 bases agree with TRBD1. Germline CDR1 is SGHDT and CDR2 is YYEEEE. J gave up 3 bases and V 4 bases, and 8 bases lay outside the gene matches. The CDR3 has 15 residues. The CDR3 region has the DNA TGTGCCAGCAGCACTGGGGACAGGCGACACACTGAAGCTTTCTTT. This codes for CASSTGDRRHTEAFF.

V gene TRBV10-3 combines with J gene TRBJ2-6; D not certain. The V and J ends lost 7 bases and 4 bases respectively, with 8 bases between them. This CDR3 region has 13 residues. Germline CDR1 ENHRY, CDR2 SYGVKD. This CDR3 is CAITTMGANVLTF. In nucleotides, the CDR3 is TGTGCCATCACAACGATGGGGGCCAACGTCCTGACTTTC.

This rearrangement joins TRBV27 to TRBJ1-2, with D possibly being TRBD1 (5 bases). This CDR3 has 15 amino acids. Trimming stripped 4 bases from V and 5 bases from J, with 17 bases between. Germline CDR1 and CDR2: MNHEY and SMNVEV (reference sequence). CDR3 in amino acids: CASSSSPGTVYGYTF. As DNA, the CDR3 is TGTGCCAGCAGTTCTTCCCCCGGGACCGTTTATGGCTACACCTTC.

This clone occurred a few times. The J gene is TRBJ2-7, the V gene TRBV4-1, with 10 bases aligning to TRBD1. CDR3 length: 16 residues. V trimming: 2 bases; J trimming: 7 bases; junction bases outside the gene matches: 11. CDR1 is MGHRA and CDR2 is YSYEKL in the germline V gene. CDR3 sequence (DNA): TGCGCCAGCAGCCAACAGGGGACAGGGGTGCTTAGGGAGCAGTACTTC. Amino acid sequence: CASSQQGTGVLREQYF.

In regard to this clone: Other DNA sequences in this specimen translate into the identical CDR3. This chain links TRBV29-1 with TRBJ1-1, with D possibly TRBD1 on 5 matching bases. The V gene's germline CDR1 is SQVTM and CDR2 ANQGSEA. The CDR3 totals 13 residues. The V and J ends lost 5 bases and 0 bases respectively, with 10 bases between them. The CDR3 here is CSVSGRMNTEAFF. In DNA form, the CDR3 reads TGCAGCGTTTCAGGGCGCATGAACACTGAAGCTTTCTTT.

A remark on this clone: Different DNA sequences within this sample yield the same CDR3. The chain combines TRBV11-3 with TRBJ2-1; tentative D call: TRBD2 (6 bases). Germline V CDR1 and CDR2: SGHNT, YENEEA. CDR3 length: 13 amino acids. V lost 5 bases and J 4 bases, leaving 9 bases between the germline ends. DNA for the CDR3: TGTGCCAGCAGCCCCGCGGGGTACAATGAGCAGTTCTTC. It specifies CASSPAGYNEQFF. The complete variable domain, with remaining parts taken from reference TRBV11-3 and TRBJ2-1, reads EAGVVQSPRYKIIEKKQPVAFWCNPISGHNTLYWYLQNLGQGPELLIRYENEEAVDDSQLPKDRFSAERLKGVDSTLKIQPAELGDSAVYLCASSPAGYNEQFFGPGTRLTVL.

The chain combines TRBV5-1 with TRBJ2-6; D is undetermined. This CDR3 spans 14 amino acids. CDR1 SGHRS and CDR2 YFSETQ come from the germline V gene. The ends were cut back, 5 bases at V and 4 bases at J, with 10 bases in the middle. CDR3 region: CASRRVLGANVLTF. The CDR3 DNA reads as TGCGCCAGCAGACGCGTCCTCGGGGCCAACGTCCTGACTTTC.

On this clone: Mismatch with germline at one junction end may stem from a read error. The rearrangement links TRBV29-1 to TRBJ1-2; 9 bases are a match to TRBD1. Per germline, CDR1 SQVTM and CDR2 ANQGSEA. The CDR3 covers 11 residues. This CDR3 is CSVELTGTGFF. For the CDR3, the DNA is TGCAGCGTAGAATTAACCGGGACAGGGTTCTTC.

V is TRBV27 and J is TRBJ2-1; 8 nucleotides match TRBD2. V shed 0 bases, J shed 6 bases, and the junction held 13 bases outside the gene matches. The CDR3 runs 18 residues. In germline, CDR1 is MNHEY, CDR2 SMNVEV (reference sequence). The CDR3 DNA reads TGTGCCAGCAGTTTATCGCCCCCCGGAGCGGGAGTGAGCAATGAGCAGTTCTTC. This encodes CASSLSPPGAGVSNEQFF.

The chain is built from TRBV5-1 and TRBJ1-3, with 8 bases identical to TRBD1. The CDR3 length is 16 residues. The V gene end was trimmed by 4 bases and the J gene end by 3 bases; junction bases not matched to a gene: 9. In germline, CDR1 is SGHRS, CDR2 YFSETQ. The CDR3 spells CASSLSQGAFGNTIYF. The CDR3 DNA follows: TGCGCCAGCAGCCTTTCCCAGGGGGCGTTTGGAAACACCATATATTTT.

The CDR3 protein is CASRSQAGGLGYEQYF. The DNA for the CDR3 is TGCGCCAGCAGATCCCAAGCGGGAGGTCTGGGGTACGAGCAGTACTTC. J is TRBJ2-7 and V is TRBV10-1, with 9 nucleotides matching TRBD2. The CDR3 is 16 residues long. CDR1 and CDR2 (germline): WNHNN, SYGVQD (reference sequence). V was pared by 6 bases and J by 4 bases, with 13 bases of the junction left unmatched.

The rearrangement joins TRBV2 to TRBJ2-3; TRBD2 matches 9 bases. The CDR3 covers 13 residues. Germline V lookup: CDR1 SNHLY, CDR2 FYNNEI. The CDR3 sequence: CAVAGVTTDTQYF. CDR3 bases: TGTGCAGTAGCGGGAGTGACCACAGATACGCAGTATTTT.

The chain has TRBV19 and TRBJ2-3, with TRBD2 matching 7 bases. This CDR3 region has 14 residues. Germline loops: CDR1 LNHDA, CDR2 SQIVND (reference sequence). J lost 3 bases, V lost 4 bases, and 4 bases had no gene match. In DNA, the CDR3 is TGTGCCAGTAGTAGGCTAGCGGTAACAGATACGCAGTATTTT. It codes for CASSRLAVTDTQYF. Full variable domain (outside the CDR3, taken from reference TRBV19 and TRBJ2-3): DGGITQSPKYLFRKEGQNVTLSCEQNLNHDAMYWYRQDPGQGLRLIYYSQIVNDFQKGDIAEGYSVSREKKESFPLTVTSAQKNPTAFYLCASSRLAVTDTQYFGPGTRLTVL.

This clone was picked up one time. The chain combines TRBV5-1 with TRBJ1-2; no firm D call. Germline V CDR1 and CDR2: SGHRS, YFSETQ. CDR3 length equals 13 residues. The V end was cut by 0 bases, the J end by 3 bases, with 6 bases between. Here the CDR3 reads CASSLEEDYGYTF. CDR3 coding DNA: TGCGCCAGCAGCTTGGAGGAGGACTATGGCTACACCTTC.

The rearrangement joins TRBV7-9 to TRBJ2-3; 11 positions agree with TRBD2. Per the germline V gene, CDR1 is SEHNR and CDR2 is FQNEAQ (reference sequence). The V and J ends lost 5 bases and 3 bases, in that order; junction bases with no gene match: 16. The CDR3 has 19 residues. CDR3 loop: CASSATFSRTSGQTDTQYF. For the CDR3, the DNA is TGTGCCAGCAGCGCAACCTTTTCCCGGACTAGCGGGCAGACAGATACGCAGTATTTT. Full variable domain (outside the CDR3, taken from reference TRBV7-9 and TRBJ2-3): DTGVSQNPRHKITKRGQNVTFRCDPISEHNRLYWYRQTLGQGPEFLTYFQNEAQLEKSRLLSDRFSAERPKGSFSTLEIQRTEQGDSAMYLCASSATFSRTSGQTDTQYFGPGTRLTVL.

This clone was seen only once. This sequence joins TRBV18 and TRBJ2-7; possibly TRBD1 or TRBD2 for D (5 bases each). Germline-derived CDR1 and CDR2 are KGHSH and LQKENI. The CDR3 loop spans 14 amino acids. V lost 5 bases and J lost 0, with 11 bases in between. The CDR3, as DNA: TGTGCCAGCTCAATCCGGGACGACTCCTACGAGCAGTACTTC. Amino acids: CASSIRDDSYEQYF. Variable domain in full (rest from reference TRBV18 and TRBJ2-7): NAGVMQNPRHLVRRRGQEARLRCSPMKGHSHVYWYRQLPEEGLKFMVYLQKENIIDESGMPKERFSAEFPKEGPSILRIQQVVRGDSAAYFCASSIRDDSYEQYFGPGTRLTVT.